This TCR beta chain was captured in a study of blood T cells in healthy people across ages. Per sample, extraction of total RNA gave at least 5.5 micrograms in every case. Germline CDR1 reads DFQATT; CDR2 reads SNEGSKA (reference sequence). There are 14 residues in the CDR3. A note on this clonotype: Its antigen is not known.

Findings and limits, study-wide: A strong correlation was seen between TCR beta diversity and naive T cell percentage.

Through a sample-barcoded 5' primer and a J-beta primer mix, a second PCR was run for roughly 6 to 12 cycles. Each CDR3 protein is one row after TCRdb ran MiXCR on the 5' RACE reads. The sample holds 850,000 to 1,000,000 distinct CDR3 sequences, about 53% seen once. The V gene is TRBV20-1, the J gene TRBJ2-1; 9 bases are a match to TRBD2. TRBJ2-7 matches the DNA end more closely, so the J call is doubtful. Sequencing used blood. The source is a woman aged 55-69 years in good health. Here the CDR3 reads CSARAASGTHEQYF. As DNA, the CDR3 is TGCAGTGCTAGAGCGGCTAGCGGGACACACGAGCAGTACTTC.